The clone carrying this T cell receptor (beta chain) has a handful of counts. The target antigen is unknown. CDR1 is SGHDT and CDR2 is YYEEEE in the germline V gene. The CDR3 extends over 15 amino acids. J gave up 5 bases and V 2 bases, and 1 base lay outside the gene matches. This specimen comes from a study of identical twins. General study results and limits: Alpha sequences out of frame and shared by twins had excess low generation probability. Cord blood beta clonotypes that were abundant carried fewer insertions, and memory repertoires showed no such trend. Models came in too low on out-of-frame TCR alpha sharing in monozygotic twins.

TCRdb re-called the 5' RACE reads with MiXCR, one entry per CDR3 protein. The data contain about 300,000 distinct CDR3 sequences, roughly 12% of them singletons. This sample also appeared in a second study, on yellow fever vaccine responses in identical twins. That source reports: Twins reportedly appeared to share part of their vaccine T cell response while keeping part individual.

Sequencing was carried out using CD8+ T cells sorted from blood. This rearrangement joins TRBV5-6 to TRBJ1-6, with 10 bases identical to TRBD1. This TCR derives from a woman under 30 in good health. Written as DNA, the CDR3 is TGTGCCAGCAGCTTTGGGACAGGGGATAATTCACCCCTCCACTTT. Translating it yields CASSFGTGDNSPLHF.